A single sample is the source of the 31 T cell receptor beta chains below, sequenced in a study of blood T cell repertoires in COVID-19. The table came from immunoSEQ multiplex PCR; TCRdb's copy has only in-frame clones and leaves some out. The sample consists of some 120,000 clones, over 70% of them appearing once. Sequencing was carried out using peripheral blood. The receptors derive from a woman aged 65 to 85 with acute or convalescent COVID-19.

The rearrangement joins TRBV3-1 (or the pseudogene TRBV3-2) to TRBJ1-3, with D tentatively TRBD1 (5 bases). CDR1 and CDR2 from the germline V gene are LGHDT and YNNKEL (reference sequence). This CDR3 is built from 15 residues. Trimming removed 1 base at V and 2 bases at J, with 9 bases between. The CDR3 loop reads CASSQVSGPGNTIYF. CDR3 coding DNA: TGTGCCAGCAGCCAAGTTTCAGGGCCTGGAAACACCATATATTTT.

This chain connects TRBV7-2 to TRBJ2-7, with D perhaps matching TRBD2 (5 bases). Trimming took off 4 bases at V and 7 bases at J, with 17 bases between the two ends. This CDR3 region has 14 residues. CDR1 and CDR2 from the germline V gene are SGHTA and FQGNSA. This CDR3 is CASSSPGWRMEQYF. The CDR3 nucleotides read TGTGCCAGCAGCTCTCCGGGGTGGCGGATGGAGCAGTACTTC.

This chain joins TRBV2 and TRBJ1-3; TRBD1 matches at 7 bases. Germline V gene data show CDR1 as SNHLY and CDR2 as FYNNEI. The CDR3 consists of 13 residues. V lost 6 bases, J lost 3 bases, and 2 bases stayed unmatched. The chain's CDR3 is CASSGDSGNTIYF. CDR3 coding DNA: TGTGCCAGCAGCGGGGACAGTGGAAACACCATATATTTT.

The CDR3 region is CASSLGRTANTEAFF. In DNA, the CDR3 is TGTGCCAGCAGCTTAGGACGGACAGCGAACACTGAAGCTTTCTTT. This sequence joins TRBV7-9 and TRBJ1-1; D possibly corresponds to TRBD1 (6 bases). The germline CDR1 and CDR2 sequences are SEHNR and FQNEAQ (reference sequence). V was clipped by 1 base and J by 1 base, with 10 bases between them. The CDR3 is 15 amino acids.

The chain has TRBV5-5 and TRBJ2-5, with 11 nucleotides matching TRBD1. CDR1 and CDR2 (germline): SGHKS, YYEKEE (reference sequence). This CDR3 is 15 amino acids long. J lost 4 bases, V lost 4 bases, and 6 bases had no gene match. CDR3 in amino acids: CASSPRTGGGETQYF. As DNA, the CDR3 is TGTGCCAGCAGCCCCCGGACAGGGGGCGGAGAGACCCAGTACTTC. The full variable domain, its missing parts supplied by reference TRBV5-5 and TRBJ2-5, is DAGVTQSPTHLIKTRGQQVTLRCSPISGHKSVSWYQQVLGQGPQFIFQYYEKEERGRGNFPDRFSARQFPNYSSELNVNALLLGDSALYLCASSPRTGGGETQYFGPGTRLLVL.

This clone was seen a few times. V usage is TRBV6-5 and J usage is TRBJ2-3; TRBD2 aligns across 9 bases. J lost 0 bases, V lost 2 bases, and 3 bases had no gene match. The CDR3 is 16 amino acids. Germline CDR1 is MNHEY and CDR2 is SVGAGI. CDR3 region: CASSYASGVSTDTQYF. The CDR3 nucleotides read TGTGCCAGCAGTTACGCTAGCGGGGTTAGCACAGATACGCAGTATTTT.

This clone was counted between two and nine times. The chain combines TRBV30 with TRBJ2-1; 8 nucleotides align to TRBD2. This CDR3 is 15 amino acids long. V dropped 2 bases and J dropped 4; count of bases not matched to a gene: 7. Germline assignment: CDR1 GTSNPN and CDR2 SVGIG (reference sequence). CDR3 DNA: TGTGCCTGGAGTCCTCCTATAGCGGGGTACAATGAGCAGTTCTTC. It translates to CAWSPPIAGYNEQFF. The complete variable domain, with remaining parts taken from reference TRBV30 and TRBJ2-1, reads SQTIHQWPATLVQPVGSPLSLECTVEGTSNPNLYWYRQAAGRGLQLLFYSVGIGQISSEVPQNLSASRPQDRQFILSSKKLLLSDSGFYLCAWSPPIAGYNEQFFGPGTRLTVL.

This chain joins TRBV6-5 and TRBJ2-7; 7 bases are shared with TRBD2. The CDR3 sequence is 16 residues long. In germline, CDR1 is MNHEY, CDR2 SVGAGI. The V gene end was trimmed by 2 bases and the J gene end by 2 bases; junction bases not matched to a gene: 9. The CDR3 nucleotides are TGTGCCAGCAGTTACGGGACCCGCGCGGGAGCCTACGAGCAGTACTTC. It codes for CASSYGTRAGAYEQYF.

CDR3 nucleotide sequence: TGTGCCAGCAGCCAATACCCGGGACAGGGGACTAGCAATCAGCCCCAGCATTTT. Translating gives CASSQYPGQGTSNQPQHF. This chain uses TRBV3-1 (or the pseudogene TRBV3-2) with TRBJ1-5; TRBD1 agrees at 10 bases. The ends lost 2 bases at V and 0 bases at J; junction bases unmatched: 7. Germline values: CDR1 LGHDT, CDR2 YNNKEL (reference sequence). The CDR3 sequence is 18 residues long.

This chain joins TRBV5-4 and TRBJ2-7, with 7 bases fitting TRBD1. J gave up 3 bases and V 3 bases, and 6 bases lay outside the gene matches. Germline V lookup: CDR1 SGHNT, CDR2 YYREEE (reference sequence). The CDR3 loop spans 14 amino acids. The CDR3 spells CASSSRDSYYEQYF. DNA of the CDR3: TGTGCCAGCAGCTCCCGGGACAGCTACTACGAGCAGTACTTC.

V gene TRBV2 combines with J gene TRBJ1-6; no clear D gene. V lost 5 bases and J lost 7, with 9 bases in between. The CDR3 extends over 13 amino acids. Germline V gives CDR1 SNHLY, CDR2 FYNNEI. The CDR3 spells CASSSGYNSPLHF. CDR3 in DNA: TGTGCCAGCAGTTCCGGGTACAATTCACCCCTCCACTTT.

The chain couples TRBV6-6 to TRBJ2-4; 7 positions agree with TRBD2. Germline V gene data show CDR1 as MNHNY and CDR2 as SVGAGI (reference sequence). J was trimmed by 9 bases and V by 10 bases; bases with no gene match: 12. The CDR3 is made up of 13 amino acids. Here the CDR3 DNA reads TGTGCCACCAGGATGGGGGGGGTACGCATTCAGTACTTC. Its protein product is CATRMGGVRIQYF.

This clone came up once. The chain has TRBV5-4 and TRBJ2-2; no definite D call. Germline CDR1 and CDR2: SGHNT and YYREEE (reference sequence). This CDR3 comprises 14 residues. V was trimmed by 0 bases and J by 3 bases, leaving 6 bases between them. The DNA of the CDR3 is TGTGCCAGCAGCTTGGGACATCACACCGGGGAGCTGTTTTTT. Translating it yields CASSLGHHTGELFF.

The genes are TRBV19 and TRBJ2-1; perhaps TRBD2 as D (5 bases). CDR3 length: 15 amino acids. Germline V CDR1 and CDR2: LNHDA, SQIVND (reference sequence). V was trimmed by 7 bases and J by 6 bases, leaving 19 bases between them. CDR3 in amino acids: CASTSGGFEGNEQFF. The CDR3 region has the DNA TGTGCCAGTACCAGCGGCGGATTTGAGGGCAATGAGCAGTTCTTC.

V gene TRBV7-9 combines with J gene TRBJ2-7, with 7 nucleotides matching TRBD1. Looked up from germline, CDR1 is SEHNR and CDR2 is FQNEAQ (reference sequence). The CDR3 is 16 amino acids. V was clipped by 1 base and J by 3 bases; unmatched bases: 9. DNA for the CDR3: TGTGCCAGCAGCTTAGAGCAGGGGACAGCCTTCTACGAGCAGTACTTC. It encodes CASSLEQGTAFYEQYF.

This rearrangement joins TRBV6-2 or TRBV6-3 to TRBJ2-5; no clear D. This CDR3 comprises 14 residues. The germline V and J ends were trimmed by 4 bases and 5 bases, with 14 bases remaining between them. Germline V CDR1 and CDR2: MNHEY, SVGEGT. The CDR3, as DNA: TGTGCCAGCAGTTTCAACTCCCTTCCGGAGACCCAGTACTTC. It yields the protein CASSFNSLPETQYF.

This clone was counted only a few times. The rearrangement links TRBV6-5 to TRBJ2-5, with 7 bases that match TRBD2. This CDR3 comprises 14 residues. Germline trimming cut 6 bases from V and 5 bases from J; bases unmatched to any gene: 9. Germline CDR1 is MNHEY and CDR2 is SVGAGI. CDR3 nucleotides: TGTGCCAGCAGCTCACTAGCGACTAGGGAGACCCAGTACTTC. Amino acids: CASSSLATRETQYF.

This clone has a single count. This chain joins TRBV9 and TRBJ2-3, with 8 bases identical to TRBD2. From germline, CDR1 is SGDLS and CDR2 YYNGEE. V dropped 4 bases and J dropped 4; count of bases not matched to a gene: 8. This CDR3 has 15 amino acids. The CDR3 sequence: CASSFSGRGADTQYF. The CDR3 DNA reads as TGTGCCAGCAGCTTCAGCGGGAGAGGGGCAGATACGCAGTATTTT.

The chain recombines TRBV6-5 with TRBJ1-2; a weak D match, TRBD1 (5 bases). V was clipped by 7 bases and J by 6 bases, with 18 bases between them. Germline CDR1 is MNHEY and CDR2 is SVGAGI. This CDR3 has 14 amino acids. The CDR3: CASTPSGGWNGYTF. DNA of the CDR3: TGTGCCAGCACACCCTCGGGGGGATGGAATGGCTACACCTTC.

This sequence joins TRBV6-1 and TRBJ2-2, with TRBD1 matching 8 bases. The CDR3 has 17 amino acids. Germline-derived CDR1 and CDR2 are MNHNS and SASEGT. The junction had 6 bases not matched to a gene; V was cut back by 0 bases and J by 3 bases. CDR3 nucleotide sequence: TGTGCCAGCAGTGAAGCGCCGACAGGGGTGGACACCGGGGAGCTGTTTTTT. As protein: CASSEAPTGVDTGELFF.

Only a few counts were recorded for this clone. The DNA for the CDR3 is TGTGCCACCAGCAGAGATCAAGGATTTGGAGCCGGGGAGCTGTTTTTT. The encoded protein is CATSRDQGFGAGELFF. V and J are TRBV15 and TRBJ2-2; D unresolved. This CDR3 is 16 amino acids long. V lost 0 bases to trimming and J lost 6 bases, with 14 bases between them. Germline V lookup: CDR1 LNHNV, CDR2 YYDKDF (reference sequence). The full variable domain, its missing parts supplied by reference TRBV15 and TRBJ2-2, is DAMVIQNPRYQVTQFGKPVTLSCSQTLNHNVMYWYQQKSSQAPKLLFHYYDKDFNNEADTPDNFQSRRPNTSFCFLDIRSPGLGDTAMYLCATSRDQGFGAGELFFGEGSRLTVL.

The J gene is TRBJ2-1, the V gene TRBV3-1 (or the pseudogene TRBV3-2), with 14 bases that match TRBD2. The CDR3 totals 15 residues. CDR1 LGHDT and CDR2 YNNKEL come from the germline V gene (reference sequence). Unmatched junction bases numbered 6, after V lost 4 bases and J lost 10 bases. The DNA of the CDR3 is TGTGCCAGCAGCCGAGGACTAGCGGGAGGTCGAGAGCAGTTCTTC. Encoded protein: CASSRGLAGGREQFF.

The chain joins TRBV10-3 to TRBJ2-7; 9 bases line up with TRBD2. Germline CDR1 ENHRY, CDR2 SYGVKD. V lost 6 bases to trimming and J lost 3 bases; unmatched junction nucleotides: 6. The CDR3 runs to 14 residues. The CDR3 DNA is TGTGCCATCAGCCTGACTAGCGGTAACTACGAGCAGTACTTC. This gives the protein CAISLTSGNYEQYF.

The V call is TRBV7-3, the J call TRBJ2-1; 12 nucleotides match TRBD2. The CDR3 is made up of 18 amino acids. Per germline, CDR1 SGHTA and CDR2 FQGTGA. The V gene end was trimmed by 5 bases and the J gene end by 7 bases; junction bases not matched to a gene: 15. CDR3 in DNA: TGTGCCAGCAGCCGCGCGACTAGCGGGAGCCGGGTCGGGAATGAGCAGTTCTTC. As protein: CASSRATSGSRVGNEQFF.

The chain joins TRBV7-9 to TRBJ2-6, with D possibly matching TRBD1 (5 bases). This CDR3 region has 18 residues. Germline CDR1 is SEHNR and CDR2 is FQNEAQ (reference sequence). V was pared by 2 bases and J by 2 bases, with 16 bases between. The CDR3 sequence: CASSLKGFSSTGANVLTF. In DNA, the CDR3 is TGTGCCAGCAGCTTAAAGGGGTTCAGCTCTACTGGGGCCAACGTCCTGACTTTC.

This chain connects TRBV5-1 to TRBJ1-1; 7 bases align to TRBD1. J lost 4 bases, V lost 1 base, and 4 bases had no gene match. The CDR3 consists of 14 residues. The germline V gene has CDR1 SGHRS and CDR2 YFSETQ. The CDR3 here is CASSLSSGGTEAFF. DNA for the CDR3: TGCGCCAGCAGCTTGTCGTCAGGGGGCACTGAAGCTTTCTTT. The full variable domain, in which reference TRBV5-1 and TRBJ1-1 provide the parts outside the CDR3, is KAGVTQTPRYLIKTRGQQVTLSCSPISGHRSVSWYQQTPGQGLQFLFEYFSETQRNKGNFPGRFSGRQFSNSRSEMNVSTLELGDSALYLCASSLSSGGTEAFFGQGTRLTVV.

CDR3 sequence (DNA): TGCGCCAGCAGCTCCCTAACTAGCGGGGGTAACAATGAGCAGTTCTTC. It is translated as CASSSLTSGGNNEQFF. The V gene is TRBV5-1, the J gene TRBJ2-1, with 11 bases lining up with TRBD2. Trimming at V came to 3 bases and at J to 5 bases, leaving 7 bases not matched to a gene. The CDR3 is 16 amino acids. Germline V CDR1 and CDR2: SGHRS, YFSETQ.

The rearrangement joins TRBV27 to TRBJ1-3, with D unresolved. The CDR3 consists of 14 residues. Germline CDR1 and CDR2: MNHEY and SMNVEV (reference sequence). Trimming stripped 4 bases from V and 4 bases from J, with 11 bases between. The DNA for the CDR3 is TGTGCCAGCAGTTCCTCGCCCGGGGGAAACACCATATATTTT. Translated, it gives CASSSSPGGNTIYF.

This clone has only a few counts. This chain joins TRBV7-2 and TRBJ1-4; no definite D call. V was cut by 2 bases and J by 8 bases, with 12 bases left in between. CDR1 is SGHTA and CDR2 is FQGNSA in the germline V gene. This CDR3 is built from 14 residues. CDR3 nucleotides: TGTGCCAGCAGCTTACTCCCGGAGATCGAAAAACTGTTTTTT. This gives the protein CASSLLPEIEKLFF.

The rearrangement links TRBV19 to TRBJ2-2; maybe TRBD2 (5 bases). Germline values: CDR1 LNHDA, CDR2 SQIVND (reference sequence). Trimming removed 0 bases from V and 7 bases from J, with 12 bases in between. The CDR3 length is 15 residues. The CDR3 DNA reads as TGTGCCAGTAGTATAGATCCCGGGGTAGGCGGGGAGCTGTTTTTT. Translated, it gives CASSIDPGVGGELFF. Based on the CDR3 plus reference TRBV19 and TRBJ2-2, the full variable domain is DGGITQSPKYLFRKEGQNVTLSCEQNLNHDAMYWYRQDPGQGLRLIYYSQIVNDFQKGDIAEGYSVSREKKESFPLTVTSAQKNPTAFYLCASSIDPGVGGELFFGEGSRLTVL.

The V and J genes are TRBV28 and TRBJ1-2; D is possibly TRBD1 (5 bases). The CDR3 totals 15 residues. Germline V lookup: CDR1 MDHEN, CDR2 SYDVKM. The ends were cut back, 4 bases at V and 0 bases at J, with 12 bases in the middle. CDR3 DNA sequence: TGTGCCAGCAGTTCCACAGGCGCGACTAACTATGGCTACACCTTC. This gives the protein CASSSTGATNYGYTF.